A single sample is the source of the 15 T cell receptor beta chains below, sequenced in a study of early T cells in non-severe SARS-CoV-2 infection. TCRdb re-called the 5' RACE reads with MiXCR, one entry per CDR3 protein. The data contain nearly 45,000 distinct CDR3 sequences, 11% of them seen just once; the ten biggest clones take up more than 9.5%. Sequencing was done on a sample of whole blood. The receptor set was obtained from an adult who was a healthcare worker with PCR-confirmed SARS-CoV-2 infection or an uninfected control (not recorded which).

The rearrangement joins TRBV5-1 to TRBJ2-7; either TRBD1 or TRBD2 may supply D (6 bases each). In germline, CDR1 is SGHRS, CDR2 YFSETQ. CDR3 length: 17 residues. The V end lost 0 bases, the J end lost 3 bases, and 19 bases lay between the germline ends. CDR3 coding DNA: TGCGCCAGCAGCTTGGGCCTTTTTGCGGGACACTTCTACGAGCAGTACTTC. Its translation: CASSLGLFAGHFYEQYF.

The chain links TRBV2 to TRBJ2-3, with D perhaps matching TRBD1 or TRBD2 (5 bases each). The germline CDR1 and CDR2 sequences are SNHLY and FYNNEI. The ends were cut back, 4 bases at V and 2 bases at J, with 13 bases in the middle. CDR3 length: 15 amino acids. This chain's CDR3 is CASSGGSGFTDTQYF. CDR3 bases: TGTGCCAGCAGTGGGGGGAGTGGATTCACAGATACGCAGTATTTT.

This chain joins TRBV7-9 and TRBJ2-7, with D uncertain. V lost 5 bases to trimming and J lost 9 bases, with 11 bases between them. This CDR3 is 11 amino acids long. The germline V gene encodes CDR1 SEHNR and CDR2 FQNEAQ (reference sequence). CDR3 DNA sequence: TGTGCCAGCAGCGCCGGACGGCGGCAGTACTTC. Its protein product is CASSAGRRQYF.

The table lists this clonotype with a few counts. The CDR3 bases are TGTGCCAGCAGTGATAGCGGGGGAAGCACAGATACGCAGTATTTT. It yields the protein CASSDSGGSTDTQYF. The J gene is TRBJ2-3, the V gene TRBV6-4; 9 positions agree with TRBD2. The CDR3 has 15 amino acids. Germline V CDR1 and CDR2: MRHNA, SNTAGT. J was trimmed by 0 bases and V by 3 bases; bases with no gene match: 1.

This clonotype was counted ten times or more. V is TRBV5-4 and J is TRBJ2-7, with 9 bases that match TRBD1. The junction had 6 bases not matched to a gene; V was cut back by 2 bases and J by 3 bases. The CDR3 has 15 residues. Germline V CDR1 and CDR2: SGHNT, YYREEE (reference sequence). The chain's CDR3 is CASSLPGQGLYEQYF. The CDR3 DNA reads as TGTGCCAGCAGCTTACCGGGACAGGGTCTCTACGAGCAGTACTTC.

This clonotype was observed a handful of times. V is TRBV11-2 and J is TRBJ2-5, with 12 bases fitting TRBD2. V lost 1 base, J lost 5 bases, and 2 bases stayed unmatched. This CDR3 is built from 15 residues. In germline, CDR1 is SGHAT, CDR2 FQNNGV. CDR3 coding DNA: TGTGCCAGCAGCTTAGGTGGGACTAGCGGGGAGACCCAGTACTTC. This sequence encodes CASSLGGTSGETQYF. Based on the CDR3 plus reference TRBV11-2 and TRBJ2-5, the full variable domain is EAGVAQSPRYKIIEKRQSVAFWCNPISGHATLYWYQQILGQGPKLLIQFQNNGVVDDSQLPKDRFSAERLKGVDSTLKIQPAKLEDSAVYLCASSLGGTSGETQYFGPGTRLLVL.

This clonotype has ten or more counts. CDR3 amino acids: CASSVAPGGGATDTQYF. As DNA, the CDR3 is TGTGCCAGCAGCGTAGCGCCCGGCGGGGGGGCAACGGATACGCAGTATTTT. The chain joins TRBV9 to TRBJ2-3; 9 positions agree with TRBD2. Germline lookup yields CDR1 SGDLS and CDR2 YYNGEE. The CDR3 contains 17 residues. With 0 bases clipped from V and 6 bases from J, the junction kept 11 bases outside the gene matches.

This clonotype occurred many times. The chain uses TRBV7-2 and TRBJ2-5; 9 nucleotides align to TRBD1. J was trimmed by 0 bases and V by 7 bases; bases with no gene match: 6. The CDR3 runs to 15 residues. Germline assignment: CDR1 SGHTA and CDR2 FQGNSA. The CDR3 is CASTRGQGNQETQYF. The CDR3 DNA follows: TGTGCCAGCACGAGGGGACAGGGAAACCAAGAGACCCAGTACTTC.

This chain links TRBV4-3 with TRBJ2-2; D may be TRBD2 (5 bases). V lost 4 bases and J 0 bases, leaving 12 bases between the germline ends. Germline V gene data show CDR1 as LGHNA and CDR2 as YSLEER. This CDR3 is 16 amino acids long. The CDR3 DNA reads TGCGCCAGCAGCCCTGAGGGATCGGCGAACACCGGGGAGCTGTTTTTT. Its translation: CASSPEGSANTGELFF.

This clonotype was counted many times. The chain has TRBV4-2 and TRBJ2-7, with D possibly being TRBD1 or TRBD2 (5 bases each). Germline V CDR1 and CDR2: LGHNA, YNFKEQ. This CDR3 is 15 amino acids long. V dropped 0 bases and J dropped 3 bases, with 12 bases sitting between them. CDR3 residues: CASSQEGASSYEQYF. CDR3 in DNA: TGTGCCAGCAGCCAAGAAGGGGCTAGCAGCTACGAGCAGTACTTC.

This clonotype was detected many times. The rearrangement uses TRBV11-2 and TRBJ2-2; D is unclear. Germline CDR1 and CDR2: SGHAT and FQNNGV. V lost 8 bases and J lost 3, with 10 bases in between. The CDR3 is 13 amino acids. The CDR3 region has the DNA TGTGCCAGCTCCAAACGGGACACCGGGGAGCTGTTTTTT. This codes for CASSKRDTGELFF.

The chain joins TRBV24-1 to TRBJ2-1; TRBD2 matches 11 bases. V shed 4 bases and J 5 bases; nucleotides not matched to a gene: 9. CDR1 is KGHDR, CDR2 SFDVKD, per germline. The CDR3 loop spans 17 amino acids. This chain's CDR3 is CATSEPPLAGEDNEQFF. DNA for the CDR3: TGTGCCACCAGTGAGCCGCCACTAGCGGGGGAGGACAATGAGCAGTTCTTC.

This clonotype was picked up a small number of times. The chain combines TRBV4-3 with TRBJ2-3; maybe TRBD2 (5 bases). Per the germline V gene, CDR1 is LGHNA and CDR2 is YSLEER. Trimming shortened V by 4 bases and J by 3 bases, and 14 bases separated the two germline ends. This CDR3 spans 15 amino acids. The CDR3 spells CASSLERLATDTQYF. CDR3 sequence (DNA): TGCGCCAGCAGCCTAGAGAGGCTAGCAACAGATACGCAGTATTTT.

The V and J genes are TRBV7-9 and TRBJ2-3, with 9 bases that match TRBD2. Unmatched junction bases numbered 14, after V lost 11 bases and J lost 5 bases. The CDR3 is made up of 15 amino acids. Germline CDR1 and CDR2: SEHNR and FQNEAQ (reference sequence). CDR3 residues: CASRVSGGSVDTQYF. The CDR3 bases are TGTGCCTCTAGGGTCAGCGGGGGGTCGGTAGATACGCAGTATTTT.

In its sample, this clonotype was seen a few times. This chain joins TRBV6-5 and TRBJ1-4; TRBD1 is a possible D gene (6 bases). This CDR3 is 14 amino acids long. Trimming cost V 2 bases and J 8 bases, with 12 bases left between them. Germline CDR1 reads MNHEY; CDR2 reads SVGAGI. CDR3 nucleotide sequence: TGTGCCAGCAGTTACGATTTCAGGGGAGAAAAACTGTTTTTT. Translated: CASSYDFRGEKLFF.